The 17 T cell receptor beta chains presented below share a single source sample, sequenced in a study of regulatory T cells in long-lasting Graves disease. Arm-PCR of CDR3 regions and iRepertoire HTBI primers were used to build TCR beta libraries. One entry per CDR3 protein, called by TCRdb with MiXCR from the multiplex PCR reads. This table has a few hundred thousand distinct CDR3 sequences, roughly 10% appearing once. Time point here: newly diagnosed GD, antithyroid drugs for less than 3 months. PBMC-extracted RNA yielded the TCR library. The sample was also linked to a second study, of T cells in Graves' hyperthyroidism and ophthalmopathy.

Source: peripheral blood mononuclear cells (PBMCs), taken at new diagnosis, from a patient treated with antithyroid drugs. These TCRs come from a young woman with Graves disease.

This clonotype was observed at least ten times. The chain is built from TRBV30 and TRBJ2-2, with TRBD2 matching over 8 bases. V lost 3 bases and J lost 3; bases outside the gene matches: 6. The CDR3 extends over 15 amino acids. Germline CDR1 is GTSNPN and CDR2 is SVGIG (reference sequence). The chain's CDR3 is CAWRERERDTGELFF. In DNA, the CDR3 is TGTGCCTGGAGGGAGCGGGAGAGAGACACCGGGGAGCTGTTTTTT.

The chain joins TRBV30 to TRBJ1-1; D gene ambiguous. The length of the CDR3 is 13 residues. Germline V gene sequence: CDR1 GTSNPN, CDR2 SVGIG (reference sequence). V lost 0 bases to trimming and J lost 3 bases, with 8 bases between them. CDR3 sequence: CAWSVGFDTEAFF. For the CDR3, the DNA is TGTGCCTGGAGTGTAGGGTTTGACACTGAAGCTTTCTTT. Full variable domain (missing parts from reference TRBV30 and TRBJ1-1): SQTIHQWPATLVQPVGSPLSLECTVEGTSNPNLYWYRQAAGRGLQLLFYSVGIGQISSEVPQNLSASRPQDRQFILSSKKLLLSDSGFYLCAWSVGFDTEAFFGQGTRLTVV.

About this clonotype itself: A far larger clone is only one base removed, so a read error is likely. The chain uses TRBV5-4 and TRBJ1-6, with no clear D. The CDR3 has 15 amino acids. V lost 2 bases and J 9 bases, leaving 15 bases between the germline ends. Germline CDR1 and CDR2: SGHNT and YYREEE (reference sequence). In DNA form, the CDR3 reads TGTGCCAGCAGCTTAGATGGCAGCGTTCGTTCACCCCTCCACTTT. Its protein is CASSLDGSVRSPLHF.

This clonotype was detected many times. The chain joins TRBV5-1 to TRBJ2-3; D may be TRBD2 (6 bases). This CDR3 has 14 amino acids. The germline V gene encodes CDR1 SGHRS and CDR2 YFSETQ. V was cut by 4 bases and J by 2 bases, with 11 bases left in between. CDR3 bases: TGCGCCAGCAGCCCGGGACTCTACACAGATACGCAGTATTTT. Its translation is CASSPGLYTDTQYF.

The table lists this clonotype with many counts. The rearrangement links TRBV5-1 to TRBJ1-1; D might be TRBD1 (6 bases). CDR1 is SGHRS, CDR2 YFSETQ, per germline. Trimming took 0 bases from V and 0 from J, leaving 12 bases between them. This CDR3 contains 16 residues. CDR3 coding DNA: TGCGCCAGCAGCTTGGGAGCCAGGGGAGTGAACACTGAAGCTTTCTTT. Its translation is CASSLGARGVNTEAFF.

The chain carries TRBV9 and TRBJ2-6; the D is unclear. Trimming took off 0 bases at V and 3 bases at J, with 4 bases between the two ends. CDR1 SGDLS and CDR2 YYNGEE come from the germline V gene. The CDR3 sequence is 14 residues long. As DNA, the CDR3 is TGTGCCAGCAGCGTAGACCTTGGGGCCAACGTCCTGACTTTC. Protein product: CASSVDLGANVLTF.

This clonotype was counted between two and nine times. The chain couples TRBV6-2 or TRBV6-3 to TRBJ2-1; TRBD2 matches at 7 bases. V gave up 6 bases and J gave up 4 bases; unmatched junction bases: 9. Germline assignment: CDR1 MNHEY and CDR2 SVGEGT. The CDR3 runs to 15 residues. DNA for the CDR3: TGTGCCAGCAGGATGGAGACTAGCAGATACAATGAGCAGTTCTTC. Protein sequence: CASRMETSRYNEQFF.

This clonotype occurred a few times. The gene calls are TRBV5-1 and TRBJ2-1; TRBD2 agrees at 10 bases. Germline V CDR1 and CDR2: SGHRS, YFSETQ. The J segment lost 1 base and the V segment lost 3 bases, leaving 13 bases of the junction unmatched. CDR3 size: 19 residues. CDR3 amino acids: CASSSNQMASGSSYNEQFF. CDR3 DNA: TGCGCCAGCAGCTCCAACCAAATGGCTAGCGGGAGTTCCTACAATGAGCAGTTCTTC.

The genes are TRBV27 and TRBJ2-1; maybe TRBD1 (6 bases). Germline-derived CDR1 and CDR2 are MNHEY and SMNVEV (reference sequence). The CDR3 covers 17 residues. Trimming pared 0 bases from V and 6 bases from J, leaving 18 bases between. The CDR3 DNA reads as TGTGCCAGCAGTTTATCGGGGGCAGTCAATTTTGTCAATGAGCAGTTCTTC. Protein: CASSLSGAVNFVNEQFF.

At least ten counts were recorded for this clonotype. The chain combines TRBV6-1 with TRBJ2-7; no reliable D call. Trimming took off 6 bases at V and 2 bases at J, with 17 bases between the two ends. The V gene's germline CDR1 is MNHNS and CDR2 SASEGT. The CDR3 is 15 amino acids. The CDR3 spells CASRGWGRAAYEQYF. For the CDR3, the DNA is TGTGCCAGCAGGGGCTGGGGTCGCGCGGCCTACGAGCAGTACTTC.

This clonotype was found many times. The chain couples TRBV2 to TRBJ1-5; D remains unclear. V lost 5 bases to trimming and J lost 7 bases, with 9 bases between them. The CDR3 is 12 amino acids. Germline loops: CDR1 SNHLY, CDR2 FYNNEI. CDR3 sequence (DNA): TGTGCCAGCAGTAGGGCTCGGCAGCCCCAGCATTTT. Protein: CASSRARQPQHF.

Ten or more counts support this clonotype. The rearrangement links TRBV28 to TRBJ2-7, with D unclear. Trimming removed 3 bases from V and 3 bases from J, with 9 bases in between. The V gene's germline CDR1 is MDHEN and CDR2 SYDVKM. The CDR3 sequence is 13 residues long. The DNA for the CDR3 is TGTGCCAGCAGTTTCTCCTCGGTCTACGAGCAGTACTTC. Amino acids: CASSFSSVYEQYF.

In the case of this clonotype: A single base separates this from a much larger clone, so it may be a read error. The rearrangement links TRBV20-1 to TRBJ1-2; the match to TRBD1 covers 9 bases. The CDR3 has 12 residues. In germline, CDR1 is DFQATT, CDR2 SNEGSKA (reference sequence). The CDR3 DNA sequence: TGCAGTGCTCGGGACAGGGACTATGGCTACGCCTTC. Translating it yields CSARDRDYGYAF.

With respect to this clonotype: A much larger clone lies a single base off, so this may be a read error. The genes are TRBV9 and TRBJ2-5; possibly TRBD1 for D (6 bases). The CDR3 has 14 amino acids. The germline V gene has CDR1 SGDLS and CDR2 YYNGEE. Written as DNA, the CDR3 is TGTGCCAGCAGCCTCGATCACAGGGAAGAGACCCGGTACTTC. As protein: CASSLDHREETRYF.

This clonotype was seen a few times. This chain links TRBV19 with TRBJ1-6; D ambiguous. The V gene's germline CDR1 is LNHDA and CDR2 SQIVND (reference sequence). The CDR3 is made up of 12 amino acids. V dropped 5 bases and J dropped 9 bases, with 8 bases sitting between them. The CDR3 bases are TGTGCCAGTAGTCCCGCGCGTTCACCCCTCCACTTT. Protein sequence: CASSPARSPLHF.

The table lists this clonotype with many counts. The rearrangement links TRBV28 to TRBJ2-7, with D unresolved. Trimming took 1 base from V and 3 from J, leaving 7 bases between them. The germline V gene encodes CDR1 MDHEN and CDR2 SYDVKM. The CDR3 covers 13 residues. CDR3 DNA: TGTGCCAGCAGTTTATTTCGCCTCTACGAGCAGTACTTC. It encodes CASSLFRLYEQYF.

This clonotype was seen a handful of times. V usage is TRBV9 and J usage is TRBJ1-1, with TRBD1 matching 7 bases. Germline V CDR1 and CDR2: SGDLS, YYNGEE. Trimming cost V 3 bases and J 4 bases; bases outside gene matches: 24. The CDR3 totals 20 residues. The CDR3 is CASSAQPVSPRGGPGTEAFF. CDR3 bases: TGTGCCAGCAGCGCACAACCAGTGTCGCCTCGAGGGGGCCCGGGCACTGAAGCTTTCTTT. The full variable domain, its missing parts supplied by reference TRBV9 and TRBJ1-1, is DSGVTQTPKHLITATGQRVTLRCSPRSGDLSVYWYQQSLDQGLQFLIQYYNGEERAKGNILERFSAQQFPDLHSELNLSSLELGDSALYFCASSAQPVSPRGGPGTEAFFGQGTRLTVV.